The clone carrying this T cell receptor (beta chain) showed up just a few times. This entry comes from a study of blood T cell repertoires in COVID-19. About the study: The United States, Italy and Spain supplied acute and convalescent COVID-19 samples. T cells, B-cell-depleted T cells, or PBMCs provided the cDNA or gDNA that served as material.

Original data processing: Estimation of nucleated cell counts relied on the amplification of reference gene primers. The data were produced by immunoSEQ multiplex PCR, yet TCRdb's version contains in-frame clones alone and is incomplete. The DNA gave D and trimming, while V, J and clone size come from that table. The sample holds approximately 200,000 clones, 70% to 90% seen once. This sequence was found in a woman aged 45-60 years with acute or convalescent COVID-19. The specimen sequenced was peripheral blood.

CDR3 coding DNA: TGTGCCAGCAGATACAGGGTTGAAAAACTGTTTTTT. Encoded protein: CASRYRVEKLFF. The rearrangement links TRBV12-3 or TRBV12-4 to TRBJ1-4; D is perhaps TRBD1 (6 bases). V lost 6 bases, J lost 7 bases, and 9 bases lay in between. The CDR3 spans 12 residues.